The clone carrying this T cell receptor (beta chain) was seen a handful of times. This entry is derived from a study of CD8+ T cells in alopecia areata. Sequencing used cDNA as its template, made by extracting RNA and reverse transcribing it. Generated by immunoSEQ multiplex PCR, the TCRdb table keeps only in-frame clones and is missing some. The data contain approximately 200,000 clones, approximately 45% of them singletons. Indicated treatment: oral pan-JAK inhibitor, 5-10 mg twice daily. V was cut by 2 bases and J by 4 bases, with 9 bases left in between. This CDR3 has 13 amino acids. Germline V gives CDR1 SNHLY, CDR2 FYNNEI.

The sequences come from CD4+ T cells sorted from blood, collected around week 37, from a patient treated with tofacitinib. The receptor was derived from a human donor with alopecia areata. The chain is built from TRBV2 and TRBJ2-7, with D tentatively TRBD2 (6 bases). The CDR3 loop reads CASSERELYEQYF. DNA of the CDR3: TGTGCCAGCAGTGAACGGGAGTTGTACGAGCAGTACTTC.